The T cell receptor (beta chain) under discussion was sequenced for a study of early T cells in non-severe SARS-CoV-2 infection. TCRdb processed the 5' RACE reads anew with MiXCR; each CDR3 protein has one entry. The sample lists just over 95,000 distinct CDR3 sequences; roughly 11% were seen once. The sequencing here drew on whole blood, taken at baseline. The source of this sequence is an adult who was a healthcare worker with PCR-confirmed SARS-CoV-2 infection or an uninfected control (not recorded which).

CDR3: CASSFTSAETQYF. CDR3 DNA: TGTGCCAGCAGCTTTACATCTGCGGAGACCCAGTACTTC. V gene TRBV7-2 combines with J gene TRBJ2-5; D ambiguous. V dropped 3 bases and J dropped 5 bases, with 10 bases sitting between them. Germline assignment: CDR1 SGHTA and CDR2 FQGNSA. This CDR3 spans 13 amino acids.